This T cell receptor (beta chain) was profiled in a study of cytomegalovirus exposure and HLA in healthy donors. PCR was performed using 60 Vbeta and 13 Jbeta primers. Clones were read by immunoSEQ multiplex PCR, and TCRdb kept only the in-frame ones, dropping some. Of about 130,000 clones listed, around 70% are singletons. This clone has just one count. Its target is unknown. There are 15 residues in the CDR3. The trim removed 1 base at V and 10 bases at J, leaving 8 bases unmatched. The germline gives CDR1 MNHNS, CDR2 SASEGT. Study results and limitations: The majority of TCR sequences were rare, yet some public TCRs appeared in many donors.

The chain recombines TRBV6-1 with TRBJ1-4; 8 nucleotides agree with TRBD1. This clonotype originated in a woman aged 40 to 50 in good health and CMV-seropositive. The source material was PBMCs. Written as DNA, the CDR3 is TGTGCCAGCAGTGAAGGGGGCCAGGGGGCGGCAAAACTGTTTTTT. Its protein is CASSEGGQGAAKLFF.